These T cell receptor beta chains were read from a single sample in a study of spatial heterogeneity in lung cancer. TCRdb re-called the 5' RACE reads with MiXCR, one entry per CDR3 protein. The table lists about 92,000 distinct CDR3 sequences, 12% of them singletons. Specimen: PBMCs, collected at surgery. Receptor source: a male donor with early-stage non-small cell lung cancer. Both conserved end residues are part of each CDR3. D genes are given only for firm matches. Clone size is not always given. Where it is, it says once, few, many or a class for expanded clones.

TRBD1,TRBJ1-1,many,TRBV20-1,TGCAGTGCTAACGGGGACAGCCAAATGAACACTGAAGCTTTCTTT,CSANGDSQMNTEAFF
TRBD1,TRBJ2-3,few,TRBV5-1,TGCGCCAGCAGCCCCGGACAGGGAACAGATACGCAGTATTTT,CASSPGQGTDTQYF
NA,TRBJ2-7,few,TRBV28,TGTGCCAGTATGGACGGAAGCTCCTACGAGCAGTACTTC,CASMDGSSYEQYF
NA,TRBJ2-1,few,TRBV6-6,TGTGCCAGCAGTAACCTGCTGGGGGGCAATAGTGAGCAGTTCTTC,CASSNLLGGNSEQFF
NA,TRBJ2-3,NA,TRBV6-5,TGTGCCAGCAGCGACCGGACTAGCACAGATACGCAGTATTTT,CASSDRTSTDTQYF
TRBD1,TRBJ2-1,NA,TRBV5-1,TGCGCCAGCAGCCGAGGGGACAGGGGATGGGATGAGCAGTTCTTC,CASSRGDRGWDEQFF
NA,TRBJ2-7,many,TRBV6-5,TGTGCCAGCAGTAACAGGGTCGAGCAGTACTTC,CASSNRVEQYF
NA,TRBJ2-3,NA,TRBV9,TGTGCCAGCAGCGTAGGGTGGAGGGACAGCACAGATACGCAGTATTTT,CASSVGWRDSTDTQYF
TRBD1,TRBJ2-2,NA,TRBV24-1,TGTGCCACCAGTGAAAACCCGACAGGGATTCGGACCGGGGAGCTGTTTTTT,CATSENPTGIRTGELFF
NA,TRBJ2-3,few,TRBV7-2,TGTGCCAGCAGCCCTCGGCGGGCGGGGGCGGCCACAGATACGCAGTATTTT,CASSPRRAGAATDTQYF
NA,TRBJ2-5,few,TRBV12-3/TRBV12-4,TGTGCCAGCAAAACGGACCGGTACCAAGAGACCCAGTACTTC,CASKTDRYQETQYF
NA,TRBJ1-6,many,TRBV9,TGTGCCAGCAGCACCCTTCCCGGGACTGGTGGCCATTCACCCCTCCACTTT,CASSTLPGTGGHSPLHF
NA,TRBJ2-7,many,TRBV20-1,TGCAGTGCTAGCTCTCAGGGGTACGGCGAGCAGTACTTC,CSASSQGYGEQYF
NA,TRBJ1-5,NA,TRBV5-5,TGTGCCAGCAGCTTGGTTGGGGCTGGACAGCCCCAGCATTTT,CASSLVGAGQPQHF
TRBD2,TRBJ2-7,few,TRBV6-6,TGTGCCAGCAGTCCCGGGAGGGTCAACGAGCAGTACTTC,CASSPGRVNEQYF
TRBD2,TRBJ2-7,NA,TRBV11-2,TGTGCCAGCAGCTTACCTAGCGGGAGGGCCGGAGGAGAGCAGTACTTC,CASSLPSGRAGGEQYF
NA,TRBJ2-2,many,TRBV6-5,TGTGCCAGCAGATCGAACACCGGGGAGCTGTTTTTT,CASRSNTGELFF
NA,TRBJ2-1,few,TRBV6-2/TRBV6-3,TGTGCCAGCAGTTACTCCCTGGCAGACAATGAGCAGTTCTTC,CASSYSLADNEQFF
TRBD1,TRBJ2-1,many,TRBV11-2,TGTGCCAGCAGCCTGGGACAGCACAATGAGCAGTTCTTC,CASSLGQHNEQFF
NA,TRBJ1-5,few,TRBV6-5,TGTGCCAGCAGACCCCCAGGGGCGAGCAATCAGCCCCAGCATTTT,CASRPPGASNQPQHF
NA,TRBJ2-1,NA,TRBV14,TGTGCCAGCAGCCAAGATTGGAGAGGGGCAAACAATGAGCAGTTCTTC,CASSQDWRGANNEQFF
NA,TRBJ1-5,few,TRBV7-2,TGTGCCAGCAGCCCCCTAAGTCATCAGCCCCAGCATTTT,CASSPLSHQPQHF
TRBD2,TRBJ2-2,few,TRBV28,TGTGCCAGCAGTTCTTTCGTCGGACTAGCGGACACCGGGGAGCTGTTTTTT,CASSSFVGLADTGELFF
TRBD2,TRBJ2-1,few,TRBV7-2,TGTGCCAGCAGCTTAGTATCCCTAGCGGGAGCCTATGAGCAGTTCTTC,CASSLVSLAGAYEQFF
NA,TRBJ1-1,few,TRBV2,TGTGCCAGCAGTACTGACAGGTTGAACACTGAAGCTTTCTTT,CASSTDRLNTEAFF
NA,TRBJ2-1,NA,TRBV5-1,TGCGCCAGCAGCCTGGGGACTCGCCACAATGAGCAGTTCTTC,CASSLGTRHNEQFF
TRBD1,TRBJ1-3,NA,TRBV6-5,TGTGCCAGCAGTTACTCGGGACAGAGCAGTGGAAACACCATATATTTT,CASSYSGQSSGNTIYF
TRBD2,TRBJ2-1,many,TRBV19,TGTGCCAGTAGCCTCGGACTAGCGGGGGAGCAGTTCTTC,CASSLGLAGEQFF
NA,TRBJ2-1,NA,TRBV19,TGTGCCAGTACTCAGCGGAACTCCTACAATGAGCAGTTCTTC,CASTQRNSYNEQFF
NA,TRBJ1-4,NA,TRBV24-1,TGTGCCACCAGTGGAGGCGTTCCGGGCCCTTCTGATGAAAAACTGTTTTTT,CATSGGVPGPSDEKLFF
TRBD1,TRBJ2-3,NA,TRBV7-2,TGTGCCAGCAGGAGTAAGGGGGCCCTAGCCACAGATACGCAGTATTTT,CASRSKGALATDTQYF
TRBD2,TRBJ2-1,NA,TRBV20-1,TGCAGTGCTAGAGGCCTAGCGGGGGGAAAAAATGAGCAGTTCTTC,CSARGLAGGKNEQFF
NA,TRBJ2-7,NA,TRBV6-2/TRBV6-3,TGTGCCAGCAGTTACCCCACCAGTGACGAGCAGTACTTC,CASSYPTSDEQYF
NA,TRBJ2-1,few,TRBV29-1,TGCAGCGTTGAAGATCCGGGGACGGAGCAGTTCTTC,CSVEDPGTEQFF
NA,TRBJ1-4,few,TRBV12-3/TRBV12-4,TGTGCCAGCAGAAAGACGGAGGTAGAAAAACTGTTTTTT,CASRKTEVEKLFF
TRBD2,TRBJ2-5,few,TRBV10-3,TGTGCCATCAGTGAAGAAGCGGGGGGACAAGAGACCCAGTACTTC,CAISEEAGGQETQYF
NA,TRBJ2-7,NA,TRBV5-1,TGCGCCAGCAGCTTGCCGCGGCGGCCCTACGAGCAGTACTTC,CASSLPRRPYEQYF
NA,TRBJ1-5,NA,TRBV7-9,TGTGCCAGCAGCTTAGCTCTGGGGCAGGTACAGCCCCAGCATTTT,CASSLALGQVQPQHF